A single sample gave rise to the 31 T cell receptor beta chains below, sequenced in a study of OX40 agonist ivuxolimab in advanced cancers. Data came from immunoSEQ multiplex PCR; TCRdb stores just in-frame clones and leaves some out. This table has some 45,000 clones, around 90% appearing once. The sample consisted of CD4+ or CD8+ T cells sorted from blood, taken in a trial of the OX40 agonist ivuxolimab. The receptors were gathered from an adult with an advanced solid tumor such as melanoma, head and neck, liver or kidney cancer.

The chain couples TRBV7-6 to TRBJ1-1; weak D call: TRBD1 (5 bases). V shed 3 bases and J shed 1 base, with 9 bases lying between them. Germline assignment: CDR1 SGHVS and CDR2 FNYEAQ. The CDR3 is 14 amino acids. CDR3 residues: CASSFGGGNTEAFF. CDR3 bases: TGTGCCAGCAGCTTCGGGGGGGGGAACACTGAAGCTTTCTTT.

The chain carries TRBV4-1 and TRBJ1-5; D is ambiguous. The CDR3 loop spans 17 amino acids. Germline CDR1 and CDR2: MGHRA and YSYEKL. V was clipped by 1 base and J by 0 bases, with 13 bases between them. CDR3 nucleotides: TGCGCCAGCAGCCAAGTAGTATTAGGGCATAGCAATCAGCCCCAGCATTTT. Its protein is CASSQVVLGHSNQPQHF.

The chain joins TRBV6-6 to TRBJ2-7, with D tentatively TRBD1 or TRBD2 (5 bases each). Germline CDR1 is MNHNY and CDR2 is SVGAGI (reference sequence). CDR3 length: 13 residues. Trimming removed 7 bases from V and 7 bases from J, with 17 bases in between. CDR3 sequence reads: CASKNGAGLEQYF. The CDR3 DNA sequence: TGTGCCAGCAAGAACGGGGCAGGCTTAGAGCAGTACTTC.

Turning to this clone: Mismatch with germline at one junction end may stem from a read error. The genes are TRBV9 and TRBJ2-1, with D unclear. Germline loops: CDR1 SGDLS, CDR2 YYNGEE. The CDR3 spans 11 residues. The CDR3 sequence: CASSTYNERFF. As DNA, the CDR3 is TGTGCCAGCAGCACTTACAATGAGCGGTTCTTC.

The CDR3 DNA reads as TGTGCCAGCAGCCTGGACCAGGGGAACACCGGGGAGCTGTTTTTT. Translating it yields CASSLDQGNTGELFF. The V call is TRBV28, the J call TRBJ2-2; weak D call: TRBD1 (5 bases). Germline-derived CDR1 and CDR2 are MDHEN and SYDVKM. Trimming took off 6 bases at V and 1 base at J, with 12 bases between the two ends. This CDR3 contains 15 residues.

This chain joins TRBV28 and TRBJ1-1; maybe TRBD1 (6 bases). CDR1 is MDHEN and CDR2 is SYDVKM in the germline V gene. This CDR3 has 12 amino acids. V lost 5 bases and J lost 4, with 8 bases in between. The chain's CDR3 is CASSQQGTEAFF. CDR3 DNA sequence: TGTGCCAGCAGTCAACAGGGCACTGAAGCTTTCTTT.

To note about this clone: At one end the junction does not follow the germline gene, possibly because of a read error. The CDR3 loop reads CASGLVGEQYF. The CDR3 DNA sequence: TGTGCCAGCGGCTTAGTCGGCGAGCAGTACTTC. The chain recombines TRBV7-9 with TRBJ2-7; no clear D. The germline V gene has CDR1 SEHNR and CDR2 FQNEAQ (reference sequence). This CDR3 has 11 amino acids.

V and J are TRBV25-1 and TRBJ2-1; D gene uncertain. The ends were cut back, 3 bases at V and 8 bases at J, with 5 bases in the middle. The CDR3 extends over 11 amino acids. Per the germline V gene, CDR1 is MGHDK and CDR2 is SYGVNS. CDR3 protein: CASSEVHEQFF. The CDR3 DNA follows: TGTGCCAGCAGTGAGGTACATGAGCAGTTCTTC.

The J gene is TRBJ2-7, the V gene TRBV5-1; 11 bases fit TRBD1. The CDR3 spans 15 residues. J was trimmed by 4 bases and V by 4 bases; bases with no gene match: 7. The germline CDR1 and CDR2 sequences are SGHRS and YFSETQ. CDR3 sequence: CASSLGQGAIYEQYF. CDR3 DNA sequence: TGCGCCAGCAGCCTAGGACAGGGGGCGATTTACGAGCAGTACTTC.

The CDR3 nucleotides read TGTGCCAGTACCCCATGGGGCAGGGAAGGGCCCTACAATGAGCAGTTCTTC. Encoded protein: CASTPWGREGPYNEQFF. This sequence joins TRBV19 and TRBJ2-1, with D perhaps TRBD1 (5 bases). Germline-derived CDR1 and CDR2 are LNHDA and SQIVND (reference sequence). The CDR3 runs to 17 residues. Deletions cut 7 bases from V and 2 bases from J, with 21 bases between.

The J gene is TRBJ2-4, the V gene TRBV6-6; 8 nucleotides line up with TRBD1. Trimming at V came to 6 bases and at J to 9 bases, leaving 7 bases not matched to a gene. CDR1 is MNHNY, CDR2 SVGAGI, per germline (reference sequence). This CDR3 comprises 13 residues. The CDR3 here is CASRKRTGIIQYF. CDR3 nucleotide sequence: TGTGCCAGCAGGAAACGGACAGGGATCATTCAGTACTTC.

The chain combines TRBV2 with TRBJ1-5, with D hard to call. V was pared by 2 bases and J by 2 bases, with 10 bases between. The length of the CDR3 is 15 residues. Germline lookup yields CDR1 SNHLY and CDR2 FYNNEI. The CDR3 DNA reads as TGTGCCAGCAGTGAAACTCCGATAGGCAATCAGCCCCAGCATTTT. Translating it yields CASSETPIGNQPQHF.

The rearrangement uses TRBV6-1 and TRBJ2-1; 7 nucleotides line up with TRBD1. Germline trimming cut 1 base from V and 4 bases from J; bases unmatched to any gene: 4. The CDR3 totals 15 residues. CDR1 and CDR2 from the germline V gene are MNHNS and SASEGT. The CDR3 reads CASSEVGQAYNEQFF. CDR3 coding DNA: TGTGCCAGCAGTGAAGTCGGACAGGCGTACAATGAGCAGTTCTTC.

The CDR3 DNA reads as TGCGCCAGCAGTACCCTCTGGGGAACAGGGTATGGTCAGCCCCAGCATTTT. It yields the protein CASSTLWGTGYGQPQHF. V usage is TRBV4-1 and J usage is TRBJ1-5, with TRBD1 as a possible D gene (6 bases). V was clipped by 6 bases and J by 6 bases, with 24 bases between them. The CDR3 loop spans 17 amino acids. The germline CDR1 and CDR2 sequences are MGHRA and YSYEKL.

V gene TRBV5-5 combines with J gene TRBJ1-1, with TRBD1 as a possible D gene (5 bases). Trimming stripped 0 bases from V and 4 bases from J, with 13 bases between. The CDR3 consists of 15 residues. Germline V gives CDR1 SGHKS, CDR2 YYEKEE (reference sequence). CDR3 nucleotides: TGTGCCAGCAGCTTGGTACCAGGGTCGGTCACTGAAGCTTTCTTT. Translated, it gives CASSLVPGSVTEAFF.

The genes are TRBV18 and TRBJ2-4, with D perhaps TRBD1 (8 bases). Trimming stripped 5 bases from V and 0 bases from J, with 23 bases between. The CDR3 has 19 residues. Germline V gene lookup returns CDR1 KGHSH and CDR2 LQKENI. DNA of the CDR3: TGTGCCAGCTCATCAATCGGACAGGGAGGGTTAAGAGCCAAAAACATTCAGTACTTC. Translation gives CASSSIGQGGLRAKNIQYF.

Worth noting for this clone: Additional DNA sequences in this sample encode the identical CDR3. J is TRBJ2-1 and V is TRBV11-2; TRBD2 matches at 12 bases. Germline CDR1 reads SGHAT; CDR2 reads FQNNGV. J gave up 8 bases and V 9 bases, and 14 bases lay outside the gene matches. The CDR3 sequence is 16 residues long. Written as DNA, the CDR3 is TGTGCCAGTCGGCTGCTAGCGGGAGGGTTTTGGGATGAGCAGTTCTTC. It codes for CASRLLAGGFWDEQFF. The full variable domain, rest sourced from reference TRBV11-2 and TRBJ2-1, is EAGVAQSPRYKIIEKRQSVAFWCNPISGHATLYWYQQILGQGPKLLIQFQNNGVVDDSQLPKDRFSAERLKGVDSTLKIQPAKLEDSAVYLCASRLLAGGFWDEQFFGPGTRLTVL.

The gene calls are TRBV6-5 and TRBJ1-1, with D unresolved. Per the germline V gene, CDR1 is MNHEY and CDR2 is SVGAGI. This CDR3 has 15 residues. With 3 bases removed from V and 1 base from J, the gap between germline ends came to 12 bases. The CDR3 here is CASSYGMDGNTEAFF. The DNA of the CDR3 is TGTGCCAGCAGTTATGGAATGGATGGGAACACTGAAGCTTTCTTT.

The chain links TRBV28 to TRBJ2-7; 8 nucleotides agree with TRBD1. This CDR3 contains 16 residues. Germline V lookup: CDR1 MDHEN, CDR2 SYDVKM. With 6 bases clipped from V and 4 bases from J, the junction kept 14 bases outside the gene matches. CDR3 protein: CASSQGATGVTYEQYF. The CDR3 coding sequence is TGTGCCAGCAGCCAGGGAGCGACAGGGGTGACTTACGAGCAGTACTTC.

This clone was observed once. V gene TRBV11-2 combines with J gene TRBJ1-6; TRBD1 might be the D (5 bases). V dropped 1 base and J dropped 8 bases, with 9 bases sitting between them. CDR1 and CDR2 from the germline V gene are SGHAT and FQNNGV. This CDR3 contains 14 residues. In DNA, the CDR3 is TGTGCCAGCAGCTTAGGGGACGTCTATTCACCCCTCCACTTT. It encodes CASSLGDVYSPLHF.

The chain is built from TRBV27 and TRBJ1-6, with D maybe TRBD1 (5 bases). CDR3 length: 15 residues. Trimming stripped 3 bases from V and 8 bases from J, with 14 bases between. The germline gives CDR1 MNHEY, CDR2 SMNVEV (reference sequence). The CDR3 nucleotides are TGTGCCAGCAGTTTTACCGGGACGGCCCATTCACCCCTCCACTTT. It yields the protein CASSFTGTAHSPLHF.

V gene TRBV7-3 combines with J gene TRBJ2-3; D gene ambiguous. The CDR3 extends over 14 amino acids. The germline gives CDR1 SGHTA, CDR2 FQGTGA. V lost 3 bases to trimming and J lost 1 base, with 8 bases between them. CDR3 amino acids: CASSLGLGTDTQYF. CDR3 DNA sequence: TGTGCCAGCAGCTTGGGGTTGGGCACAGATACGCAGTATTTT.

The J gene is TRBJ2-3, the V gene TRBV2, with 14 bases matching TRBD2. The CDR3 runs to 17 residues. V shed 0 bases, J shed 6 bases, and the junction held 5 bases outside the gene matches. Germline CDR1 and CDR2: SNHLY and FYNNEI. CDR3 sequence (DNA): TGTGCCAGCAGTGAAGCCCCGGGACTAGCGGGAGCGGATACGCAGTATTTT. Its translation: CASSEAPGLAGADTQYF.

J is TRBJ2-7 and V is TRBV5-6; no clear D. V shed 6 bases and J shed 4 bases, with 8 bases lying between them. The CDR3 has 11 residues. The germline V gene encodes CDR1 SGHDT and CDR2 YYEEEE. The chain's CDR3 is CASTSLYEQYF. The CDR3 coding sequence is TGTGCCAGCACCTCACTATACGAGCAGTACTTC.

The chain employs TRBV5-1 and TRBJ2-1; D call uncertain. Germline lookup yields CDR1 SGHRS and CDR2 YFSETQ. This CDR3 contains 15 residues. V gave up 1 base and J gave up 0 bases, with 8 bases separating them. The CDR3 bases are TGCGCCAGCAGCTTGATGAGACACTCCTACAATGAGCAGTTCTTC. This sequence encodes CASSLMRHSYNEQFF.

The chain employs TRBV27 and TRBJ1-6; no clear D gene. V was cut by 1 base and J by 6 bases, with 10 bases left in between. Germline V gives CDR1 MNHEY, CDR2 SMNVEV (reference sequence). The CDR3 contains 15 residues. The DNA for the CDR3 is TGTGCCAGCAGTTTATTTCGTCCGGGTAATTCACCCCTCCACTTT. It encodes CASSLFRPGNSPLHF.

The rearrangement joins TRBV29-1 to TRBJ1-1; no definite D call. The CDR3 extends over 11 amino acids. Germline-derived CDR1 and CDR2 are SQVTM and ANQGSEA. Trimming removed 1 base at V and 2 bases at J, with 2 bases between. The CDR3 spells CSVEVNTEAFF. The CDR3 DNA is TGCAGCGTTGAAGTCAACACTGAAGCTTTCTTT. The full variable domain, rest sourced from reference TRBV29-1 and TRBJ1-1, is SAVISQKPSRDICQRGTSLTIQCQVDSQVTMMFWYRQQPGQSLTLIATANQGSEATYESGFVIDKFPISRPNLTFSTLTVSNMSPEDSSIYLCSVEVNTEAFFGQGTRLTVV.

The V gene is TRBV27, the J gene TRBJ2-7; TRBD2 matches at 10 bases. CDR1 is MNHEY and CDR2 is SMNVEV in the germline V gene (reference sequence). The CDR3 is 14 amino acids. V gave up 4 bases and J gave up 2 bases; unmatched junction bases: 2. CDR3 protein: CASSWSGGAYEQYF. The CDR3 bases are TGTGCCAGCAGTTGGAGCGGGGGGGCCTACGAGCAGTACTTC.

The CDR3 DNA sequence: TGTGCCAGCAGCTTAGGCCGGGAGCTCAACGAGCAGTACTTC. Translated: CASSLGRELNEQYF. The chain is built from TRBV13 and TRBJ2-7; D might be TRBD2 (6 bases). The CDR3 runs 14 residues. V was cut by 0 bases and J by 5 bases, with 11 bases left in between. Germline CDR1 reads PRHDT; CDR2 reads FYEKMQ (reference sequence).

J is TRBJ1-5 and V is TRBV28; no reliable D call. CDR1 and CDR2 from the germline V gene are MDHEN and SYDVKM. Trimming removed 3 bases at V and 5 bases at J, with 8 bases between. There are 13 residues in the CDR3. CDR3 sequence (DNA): TGTGCCAGCAGTTTCACATCTGATCAGCCCCAGCATTTT. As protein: CASSFTSDQPQHF. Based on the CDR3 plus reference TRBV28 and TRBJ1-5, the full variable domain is DVKVTQSSRYLVKRTGEKVFLECVQDMDHENMFWYRQDPGLGLRLIYFSYDVKMKEKGDIPEGYSVSREKKERFSLILESASTNQTSMYLCASSFTSDQPQHFGDGTRLSIL.

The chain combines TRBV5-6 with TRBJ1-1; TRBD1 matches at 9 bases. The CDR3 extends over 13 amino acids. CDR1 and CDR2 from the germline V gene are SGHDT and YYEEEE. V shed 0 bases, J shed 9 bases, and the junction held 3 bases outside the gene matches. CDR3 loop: CASSLEGQGKAFF. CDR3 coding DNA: TGTGCCAGCAGCTTGGAGGGACAGGGAAAAGCTTTCTTT. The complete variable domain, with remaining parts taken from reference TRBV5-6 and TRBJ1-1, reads DAGVTQSPTHLIKTRGQQVTLRCSPKSGHDTVSWYQQALGQGPQFIFQYYEEEERQRGNFPDRFSGHQFPNYSSELNVNALLLGDSALYLCASSLEGQGKAFFGQGTRLTVV.